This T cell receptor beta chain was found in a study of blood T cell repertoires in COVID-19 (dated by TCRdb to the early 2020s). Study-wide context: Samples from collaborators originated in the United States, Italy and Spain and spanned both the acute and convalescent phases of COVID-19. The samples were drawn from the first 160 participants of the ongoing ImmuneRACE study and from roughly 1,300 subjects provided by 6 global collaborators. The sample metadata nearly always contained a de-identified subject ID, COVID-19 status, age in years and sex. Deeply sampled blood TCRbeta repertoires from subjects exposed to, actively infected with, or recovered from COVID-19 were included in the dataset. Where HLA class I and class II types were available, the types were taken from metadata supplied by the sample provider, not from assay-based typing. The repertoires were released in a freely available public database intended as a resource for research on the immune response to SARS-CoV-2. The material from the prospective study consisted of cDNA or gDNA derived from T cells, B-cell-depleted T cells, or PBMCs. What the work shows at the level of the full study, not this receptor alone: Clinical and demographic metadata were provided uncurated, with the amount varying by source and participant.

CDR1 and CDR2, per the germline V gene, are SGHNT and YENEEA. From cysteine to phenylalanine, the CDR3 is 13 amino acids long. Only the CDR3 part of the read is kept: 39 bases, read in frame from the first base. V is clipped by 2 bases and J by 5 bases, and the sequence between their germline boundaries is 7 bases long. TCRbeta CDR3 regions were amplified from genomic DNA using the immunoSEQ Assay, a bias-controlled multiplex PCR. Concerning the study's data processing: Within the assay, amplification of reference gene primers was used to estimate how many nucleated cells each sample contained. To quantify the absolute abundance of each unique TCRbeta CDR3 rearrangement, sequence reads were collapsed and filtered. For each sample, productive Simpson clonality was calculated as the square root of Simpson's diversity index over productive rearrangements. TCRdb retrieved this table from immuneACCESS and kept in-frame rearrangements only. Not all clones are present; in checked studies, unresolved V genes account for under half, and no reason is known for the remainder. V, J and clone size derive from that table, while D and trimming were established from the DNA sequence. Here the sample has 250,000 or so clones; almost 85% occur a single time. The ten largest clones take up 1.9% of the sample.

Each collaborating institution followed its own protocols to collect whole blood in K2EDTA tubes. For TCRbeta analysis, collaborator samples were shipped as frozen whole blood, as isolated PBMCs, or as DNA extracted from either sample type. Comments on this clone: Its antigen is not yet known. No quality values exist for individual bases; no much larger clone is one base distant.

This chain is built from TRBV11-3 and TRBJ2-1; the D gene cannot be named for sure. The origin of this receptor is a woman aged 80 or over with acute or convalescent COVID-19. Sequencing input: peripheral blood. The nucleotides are TGTGCCAGCAGCTTAATAGCCAACAATGAGCAGTTCTTC. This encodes CASSLIANNEQFF. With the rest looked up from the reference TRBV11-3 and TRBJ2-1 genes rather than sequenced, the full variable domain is EAGVVQSPRYKIIEKKQPVAFWCNPISGHNTLYWYLQNLGQGPELLIRYENEEAVDDSQLPKDRFSAERLKGVDSTLKIQPAELGDSAVYLCASSLIANNEQFFGPGTRLTVL.